This T cell receptor (beta chain) is drawn from a study of cytomegalovirus exposure and HLA in healthy donors. General study results and limits: The likely origin of a cluster of highly shared sequence variants was a sequencing artifact. Serostatus for CMV was the only available immune exposure information.

Primers for the PCR totalled 60 Vbeta and 13 Jbeta. Here immunoSEQ multiplex PCR was the method, and the copy in TCRdb shows in-frame clones only, minus some. Of 120,000 to 150,000 clones in the sample, about three quarters were seen once. Everyone who donated was a healthy bone marrow donor. Worth noting for this clone: Its antigen remains unknown.

The germline V gene has CDR1 SNHLY and CDR2 FYNNEI. V lost 8 bases, J lost 0 bases, and 16 bases stayed unmatched. The CDR3 consists of 18 residues. Specimen: PBMCs. This clonotype was obtained from a human donor in good health. J is TRBJ2-3 and V is TRBV2, with TRBD2 matching 8 bases. CDR3 sequence (DNA): TGTGCCAGCGCCCCCGCCTTACTAGCGGAACCTAGCACAGATACGCAGTATTTT. As protein: CASAPALLAEPSTDTQYF.